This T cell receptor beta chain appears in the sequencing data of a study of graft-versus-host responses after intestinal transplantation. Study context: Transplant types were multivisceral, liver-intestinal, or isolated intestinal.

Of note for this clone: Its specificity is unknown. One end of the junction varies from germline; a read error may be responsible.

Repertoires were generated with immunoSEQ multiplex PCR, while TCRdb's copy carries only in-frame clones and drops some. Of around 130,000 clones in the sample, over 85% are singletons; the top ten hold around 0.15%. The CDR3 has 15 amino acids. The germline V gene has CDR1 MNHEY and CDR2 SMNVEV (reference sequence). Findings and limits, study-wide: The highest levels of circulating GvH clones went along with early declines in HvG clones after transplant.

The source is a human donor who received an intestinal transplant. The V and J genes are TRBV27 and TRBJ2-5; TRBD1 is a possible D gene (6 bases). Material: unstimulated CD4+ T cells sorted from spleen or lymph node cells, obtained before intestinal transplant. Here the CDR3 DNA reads TGTGCCAGCAGTTTATCCTACAGGGACCAGGAGACCCAGTACTTC. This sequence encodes CASSLSYRDQETQYF.